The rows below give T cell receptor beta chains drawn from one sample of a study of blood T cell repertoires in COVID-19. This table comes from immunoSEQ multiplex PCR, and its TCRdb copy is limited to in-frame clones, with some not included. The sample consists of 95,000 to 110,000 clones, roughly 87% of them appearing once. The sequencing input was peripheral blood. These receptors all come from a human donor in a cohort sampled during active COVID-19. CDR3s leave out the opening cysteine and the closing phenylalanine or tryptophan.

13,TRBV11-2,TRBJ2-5,ASSSAGGLYETQY
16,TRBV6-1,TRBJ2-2,ASSVRGQGASDTGELF
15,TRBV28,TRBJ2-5,ASRQNSGTREGETQY
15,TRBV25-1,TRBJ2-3,ASSPHGSSWSTDTQY
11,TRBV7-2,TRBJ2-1,ASSFHRGNEQF
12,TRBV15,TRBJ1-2,ATSRAGTGVGYT
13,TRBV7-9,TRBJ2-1,ASSFTSGVYNEQF
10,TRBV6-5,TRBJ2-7,ASSRGSYEQY
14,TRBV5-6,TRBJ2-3,ASSFLLPGVTDTQY
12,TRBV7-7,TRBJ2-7,ASSLSTASYEQY
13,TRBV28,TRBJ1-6,ASSDSGGYNSPLH
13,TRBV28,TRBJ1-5,ASSPPPGDNQPQH
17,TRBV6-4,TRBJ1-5,ASSDSSVYPGILNQPQH
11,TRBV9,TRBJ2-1,ASSVEGDTQQF
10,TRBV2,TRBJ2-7,ASTDSSYEQY
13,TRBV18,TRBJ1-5,ASSPKVGGNQPQH
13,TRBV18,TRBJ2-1,ASSPTLGQYNEQF
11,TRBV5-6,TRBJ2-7,ASSMGQGGEQY
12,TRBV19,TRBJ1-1,ASSNTGGNTEAF
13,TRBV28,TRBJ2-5,ASSEGQGARETQY
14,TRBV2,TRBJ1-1,ASSGGLRQGATEAF
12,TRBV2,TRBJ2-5,ASSVLATQETQY
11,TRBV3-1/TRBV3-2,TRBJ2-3,ASSQSSGTSRY
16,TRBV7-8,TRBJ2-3,ASSFRSPGVPSTDTQY
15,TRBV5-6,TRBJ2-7,ASSAGTGGVITYEQY
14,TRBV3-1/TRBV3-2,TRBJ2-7,ASSQDGGLGAYEQY
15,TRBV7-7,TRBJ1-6,ASSPGRDRPDNSPLH
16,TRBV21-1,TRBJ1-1,ASSKKIGLGQMNTEAF
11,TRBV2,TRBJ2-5,ASTYDDGGTQY
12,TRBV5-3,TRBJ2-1,ARLRDRPYNEQF
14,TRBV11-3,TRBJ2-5,ASSKGLAGAQETQY
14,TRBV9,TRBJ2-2,ASSVAGGGYTGELF
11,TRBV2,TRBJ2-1,ASPAGNLNEQF
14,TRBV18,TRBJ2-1,ASSPLAGEPRNEQF
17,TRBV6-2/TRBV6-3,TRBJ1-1,ASSYDPPGGLWRATEAF
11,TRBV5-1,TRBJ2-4,ASSLARGGLQY
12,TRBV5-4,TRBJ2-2,ASSSFGEAGELF
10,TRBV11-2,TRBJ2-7,ASSLVSHEQY
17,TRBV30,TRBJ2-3,AWSFRPLRLAGDTDTQY
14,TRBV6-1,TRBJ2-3,ASSEHPSGGTDTQY
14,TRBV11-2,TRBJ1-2,ASSRGIGSSNYGYT
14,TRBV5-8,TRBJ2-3,ASSLLGQGSTDTQY
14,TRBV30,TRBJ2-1,AWSSIGRGAYNEQF
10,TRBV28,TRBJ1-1,ASSKGRTEAF
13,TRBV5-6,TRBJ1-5,ASSLGGDSNQPQH
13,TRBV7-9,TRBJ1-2,ASSTHQGRQDGYT
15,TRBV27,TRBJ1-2,ASSHTGTGGSNYGYT
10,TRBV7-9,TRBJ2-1,ASSLTSNEQF
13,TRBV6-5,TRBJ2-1,ASRAGGSNYNEQF
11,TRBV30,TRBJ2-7,AWGWGVTYEQY
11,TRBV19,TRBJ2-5,ASSNTGEETQY
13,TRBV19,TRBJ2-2,ASSTGQGNTGELF
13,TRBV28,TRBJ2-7,ASSLWGRGSYEQY